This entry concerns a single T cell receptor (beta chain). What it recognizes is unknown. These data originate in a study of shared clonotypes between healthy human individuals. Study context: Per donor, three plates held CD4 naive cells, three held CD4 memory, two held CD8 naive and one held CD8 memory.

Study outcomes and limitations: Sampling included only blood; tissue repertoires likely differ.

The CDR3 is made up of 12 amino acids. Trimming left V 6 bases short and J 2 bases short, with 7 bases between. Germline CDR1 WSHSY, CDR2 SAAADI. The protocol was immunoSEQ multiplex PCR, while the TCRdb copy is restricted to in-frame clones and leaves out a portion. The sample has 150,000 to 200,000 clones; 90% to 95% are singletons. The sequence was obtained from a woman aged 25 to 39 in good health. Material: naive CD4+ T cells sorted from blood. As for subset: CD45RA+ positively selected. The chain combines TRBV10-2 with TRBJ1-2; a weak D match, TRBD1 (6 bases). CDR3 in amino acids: CASSTGNYGYTF. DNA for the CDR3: TGCGCCAGCAGCACAGGGAACTATGGCTACACCTTC.